This is a list of T cell receptor beta chains from one sample in a study of blood T cells in healthy people across ages. One entry per CDR3 protein, called by TCRdb with MiXCR from the 5' RACE reads. The sample has more than 900,000 distinct CDR3 sequences, around 27% seen once. These sequences were also reported in another study, on T cells of mothers and their children.

Sample: blood. The receptors originated from a girl aged 2 to 10 in good health. Each CDR3 is given with its conserved first and last residue. The order of the fields is CDR3 protein, CDR3 DNA, J gene, D gene, V gene, clone size. The D gene is left open where the match is weak. Some rows mark clone size as missing; the rest say once, few, many or name a class of expanded clone.

CASSIRLAGAETQYF	TGTGCCAGCAGCATAAGACTAGCGGGAGCAGAGACCCAGTACTTC	TRBJ2-5	TRBD2	TRBV7-8	few
CASGTRSQGTQYF	TGCGCCAGCGGCACCCGGAGTCAAGGGACCCAGTACTTC	TRBJ2-5	-	TRBV5-1	-
CAISGRGRGQETQYF	TGTGCCATCAGTGGAAGGGGGCGAGGGCAAGAGACCCAGTACTTC	TRBJ2-5	TRBD1	TRBV10-3	few
CSARDPAGGPGEQFF	TGCAGTGCTAGAGATCCTGCGGGAGGGCCTGGTGAGCAGTTCTTC	TRBJ2-1	TRBD2	TRBV20-1	few
CASSSMTYEQYF	TGTGCCAGCAGCTCGATGACCTACGAGCAGTACTTC	TRBJ2-7	-	TRBV2	-
CSARDSTSGTGELFF	TGCAGTGCTAGAGATTCTACTAGCGGCACCGGGGAGCTGTTTTTT	TRBJ2-2	TRBD2	TRBV20-1	-
CASSLTGRGHSPLHF	TGTGCCAGCAGCTTAACGGGCAGGGGGCATTCACCCCTCCACTTT	TRBJ1-6	TRBD1	TRBV7-3	few
CASRFAVEPPDYGYTF	TGTGCCAGCAGGTTTGCTGTAGAACCACCAGACTATGGCTACACCTTC	TRBJ1-2	-	TRBV2	-
CASAPYPSTGSSPLHF	TGTGCCAGCGCCCCTTATCCGTCCACAGGGTCTTCACCCCTCCACTTT	TRBJ1-6	-	TRBV25-1	-
CSGGTQYF	TGCAGCGGTGGGACCCAGTACTTC	TRBJ2-5	-	TRBV29-1	-
CASTRILSYNEQFF	TGTGCCAGCACCAGGATTTTAAGTTACAATGAGCAGTTCTTC	TRBJ2-1	-	TRBV12-3/TRBV12-4	-
CSVEKRTANTEAFF	TGCAGCGTTGAAAAACGGACAGCGAACACTGAAGCTTTCTTT	TRBJ1-1	-	TRBV29-1	-
CASSLGPFYEQYF	TGCGCCAGCAGCTTGGGGCCTTTCTACGAGCAGTACTTC	TRBJ2-7	-	TRBV27	many
CASSLEGFRAFF	TGTGCCAGCAGTTTAGAGGGGTTCAGAGCTTTCTTT	TRBJ1-1	-	TRBV12-3/TRBV12-4	-
CASSIGGSTANNEQFF	TGTGCCAGTAGTATAGGAGGAAGCACGGCCAACAATGAGCAGTTCTTC	TRBJ2-1	-	TRBV19	-
CASSPQGTYEQYF	TGTGCCAGCAGTCCCCAGGGTACCTACGAGCAGTACTTC	TRBJ2-7	-	TRBV27	many
CSARDSASGITDTQYF	TGCAGTGCTAGAGATTCGGCTAGCGGGATCACAGATACGCAGTATTTT	TRBJ2-3	TRBD2	TRBV20-1	few
CASSQVQGGNEKLFF	TGTGCCAGCAGCCAAGTACAGGGAGGGAATGAAAAACTGTTTTTT	TRBJ1-4	-	TRBV3-1	few
CASRISGQETQYF	TGTGCCAGCAGGATAAGCGGTCAAGAGACCCAGTACTTC	TRBJ2-5	-	TRBV7-2	-
CASSQNSPPSDTQYF	TGCGCCAGCAGCCAGAATTCCCCCCCCTCAGATACGCAGTATTTT	TRBJ2-3	-	TRBV4-3	-
CASSPESGRTRQYF	TGTGCCAGCAGCCCCGAGAGCGGGAGGACGAGGCAGTACTTC	TRBJ2-7	TRBD2	TRBV7-9	few
CASSFMTDHGYTF	TGTGCCAGCAGCTTCATGACAGACCATGGCTACACCTTC	TRBJ1-2	-	TRBV7-2	few
CASRTEAPNNEQFF	TGTGCCAGTAGGACAGAAGCCCCAAACAATGAGCAGTTCTTC	TRBJ2-1	-	TRBV19	-
CASSKTGTGYEQYF	TGTGCCAGTAGCAAGACCGGGACCGGTTACGAGCAGTACTTC	TRBJ2-7	-	TRBV19	-
CSASQPREQYF	TGCAGTGCTAGTCAACCGCGCGAGCAGTACTTC	TRBJ2-7	-	TRBV20-1	-
CASSQDSGELYGYTF	TGCGCCAGCAGCCAAGATTCGGGGGAACTCTATGGCTACACCTTC	TRBJ1-2	-	TRBV4-3	-
CASGDPVGDYSNQPQHF	TGTGCTAGTGGTGACCCCGTGGGGGACTATAGCAATCAGCCCCAGCATTTT	TRBJ1-5	-	TRBV12-5	few
CASSHALSGRALDTQYF	TGCGCCAGCAGCCATGCCCTTAGCGGGAGGGCCCTAGATACGCAGTATTTT	TRBJ2-3	TRBD2	TRBV4-1	-
CAISGGPAEQFF	TGTGCCATCAGTGGGGGACCAGCGGAGCAGTTCTTC	TRBJ2-1	-	TRBV10-3	few
CASSFIETQYF	TGTGCCAGCAGCTTTATCGAGACCCAGTACTTC	TRBJ2-5	-	TRBV11-3	many
CASSQDGQGYDIQYF	TGTGCCAGCAGCCAAGATGGGCAGGGGTACGACATTCAGTACTTC	TRBJ2-4	-	TRBV3-1	-
CSVLGGTNSYEQYF	TGCAGCGTTTTGGGGGGGACTAACTCCTACGAGCAGTACTTC	TRBJ2-7	TRBD2	TRBV29-1	-
CASSLRTGGLEETQYF	TGTGCCAGCAGCTTAAGGACAGGGGGCTTGGAAGAGACCCAGTACTTC	TRBJ2-5	TRBD1	TRBV7-9	-
CTSSYSTSGRADTQYF	TGTACCAGCAGTTACTCGACTAGCGGGAGAGCAGATACGCAGTATTTT	TRBJ2-3	TRBD2	TRBV6-5	few
CASSHGQGTLYEQYF	TGTGCCAGCAGCCACGGACAGGGGACTCTCTACGAGCAGTACTTC	TRBJ2-7	TRBD1	TRBV3-1	-
CASSLSSPYNEQFF	TGCGCCAGCAGCTTAAGTAGCCCCTACAATGAGCAGTTCTTC	TRBJ2-1	-	TRBV5-1	-
CASIFRGSKSTEAFF	TGTGCCAGCATATTCAGGGGTAGTAAGAGCACTGAAGCTTTCTTT	TRBJ1-1	-	TRBV7-4	-
CAIGGGKRNTEAFF	TGTGCCATCGGGGGAGGGAAAAGGAACACTGAAGCTTTCTTT	TRBJ1-1	-	TRBV10-3	few
CSARDLPDNEQYF	TGCAGTGCTAGAGATCTCCCTGATAACGAGCAGTACTTC	TRBJ2-7	-	TRBV20-1	few
CASSTVAGDLEQYF	TGCGCCAGCAGCACCGTGGCGGGGGATCTCGAGCAGTACTTC	TRBJ2-7	TRBD2	TRBV5-1	-
CASSQLAGGSEQYF	TGTGCCAGCAGCCAACTAGCGGGGGGTAGCGAGCAGTACTTC	TRBJ2-7	TRBD2	TRBV3-1	-
CASSPQVWQDINEQYF	TGTGCCAGCAGTCCTCAGGTGTGGCAGGATATTAACGAGCAGTACTTC	TRBJ2-7	-	TRBV27	few
CASSFVQGGIGYTF	TGTGCCAGCAGCTTCGTCCAGGGCGGAATAGGCTACACCTTC	TRBJ1-2	-	TRBV11-2	-
CASTLRRGLFSPLHF	TGTGCCAGCACCCTACGGCGGGGGCTGTTTTCACCCCTCCACTTT	TRBJ1-6	-	TRBV6-5	few
CASIGTSANTQYF	TGTGCCAGCATCGGGACTTCTGCTAATACGCAGTATTTT	TRBJ2-3	-	TRBV3-1	few
CASSSDILIGTNEKLFF	TGTGCCAGCAGTTCTGACATTTTGATCGGAACTAATGAAAAACTGTTTTTT	TRBJ1-4	-	TRBV6-5	few
CASSYAGEVGYEQYF	TGTGCCAGCAGTTATGCGGGAGAGGTCGGGTACGAGCAGTACTTC	TRBJ2-7	TRBD2	TRBV6-5	few
CASSPRETGRVGPYGYTF	TGTGCCAGCAGCCCTAGGGAAACGGGCAGGGTGGGCCCCTATGGCTACACCTTC	TRBJ1-2	-	TRBV13	-